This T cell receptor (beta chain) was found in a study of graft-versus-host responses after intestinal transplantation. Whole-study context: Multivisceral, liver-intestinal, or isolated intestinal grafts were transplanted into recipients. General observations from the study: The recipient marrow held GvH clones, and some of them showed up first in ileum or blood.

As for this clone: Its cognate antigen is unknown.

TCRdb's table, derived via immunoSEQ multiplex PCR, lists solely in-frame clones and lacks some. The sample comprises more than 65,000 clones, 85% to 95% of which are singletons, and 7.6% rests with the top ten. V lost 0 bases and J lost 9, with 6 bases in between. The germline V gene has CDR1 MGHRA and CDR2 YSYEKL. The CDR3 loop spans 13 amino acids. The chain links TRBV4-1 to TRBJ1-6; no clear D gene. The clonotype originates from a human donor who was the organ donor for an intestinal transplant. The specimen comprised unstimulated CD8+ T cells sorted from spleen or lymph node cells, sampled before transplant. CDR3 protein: CASSQEATSPLHF. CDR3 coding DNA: TGCGCCAGCAGCCAAGAGGCAACTTCACCCCTCCACTTT.